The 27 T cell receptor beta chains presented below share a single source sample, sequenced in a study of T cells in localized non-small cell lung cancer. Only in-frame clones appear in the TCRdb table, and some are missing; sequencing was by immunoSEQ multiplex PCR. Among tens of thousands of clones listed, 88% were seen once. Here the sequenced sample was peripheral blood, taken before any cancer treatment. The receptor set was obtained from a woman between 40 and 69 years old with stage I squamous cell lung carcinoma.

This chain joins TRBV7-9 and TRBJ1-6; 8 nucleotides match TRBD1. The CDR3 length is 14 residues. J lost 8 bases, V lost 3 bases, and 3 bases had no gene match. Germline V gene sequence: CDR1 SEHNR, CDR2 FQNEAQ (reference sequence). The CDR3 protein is CASSFGQGYSPLHF. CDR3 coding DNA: TGTGCCAGCAGCTTCGGACAGGGATATTCACCCCTCCACTTT.

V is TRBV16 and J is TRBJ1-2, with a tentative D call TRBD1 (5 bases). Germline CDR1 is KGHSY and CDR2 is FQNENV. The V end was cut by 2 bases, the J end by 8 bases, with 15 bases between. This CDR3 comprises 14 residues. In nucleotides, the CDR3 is TGTGCCAGCAGCCAACCTTCCGGGGGAGGGGGCTACACCTTC. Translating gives CASSQPSGGGGYTF.

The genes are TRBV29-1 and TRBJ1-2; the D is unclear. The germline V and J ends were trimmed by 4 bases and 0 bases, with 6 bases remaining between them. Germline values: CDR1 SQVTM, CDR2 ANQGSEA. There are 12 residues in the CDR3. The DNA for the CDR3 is TGCAGCGTTGCGGGGTCTAACTATGGCTACACCTTC. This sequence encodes CSVAGSNYGYTF.

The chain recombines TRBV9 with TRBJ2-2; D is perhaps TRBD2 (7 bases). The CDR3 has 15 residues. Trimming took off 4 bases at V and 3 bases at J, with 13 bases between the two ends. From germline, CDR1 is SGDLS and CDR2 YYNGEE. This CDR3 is CASSLGGPDTGELFF. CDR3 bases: TGTGCCAGCAGCCTGGGGGGGCCGGACACCGGGGAGCTGTTTTTT. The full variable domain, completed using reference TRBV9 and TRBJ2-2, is DSGVTQTPKHLITATGQRVTLRCSPRSGDLSVYWYQQSLDQGLQFLIQYYNGEERAKGNILERFSAQQFPDLHSELNLSSLELGDSALYFCASSLGGPDTGELFFGEGSRLTVL.

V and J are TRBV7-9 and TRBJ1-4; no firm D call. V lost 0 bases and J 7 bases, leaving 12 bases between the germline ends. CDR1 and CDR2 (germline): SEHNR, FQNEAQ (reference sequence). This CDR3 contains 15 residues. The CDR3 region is CASSLASLAGEKLFF. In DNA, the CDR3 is TGTGCCAGCAGCTTAGCCTCCCTAGCAGGTGAAAAACTGTTTTTT.

The CDR3 nucleotides are TGTGCCAGCAGCTTAGGATTGGGGAGGGAAGATACGCAGTATTTT. It yields the protein CASSLGLGREDTQYF. The rearrangement joins TRBV11-1 to TRBJ2-3; 7 nucleotides align to TRBD2. Germline trimming cut 1 base from V and 5 bases from J; bases unmatched to any gene: 6. The CDR3 has 15 amino acids. Germline V gene data show CDR1 as SGHAT and CDR2 as FQDESV (reference sequence).

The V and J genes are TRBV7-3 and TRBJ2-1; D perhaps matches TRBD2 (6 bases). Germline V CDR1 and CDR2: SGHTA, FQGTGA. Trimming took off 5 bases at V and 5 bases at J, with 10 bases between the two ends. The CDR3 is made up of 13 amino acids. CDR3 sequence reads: CASSRGKDNEQFF. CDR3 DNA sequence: TGTGCCAGCAGCCGGGGGAAAGACAATGAGCAGTTCTTC.

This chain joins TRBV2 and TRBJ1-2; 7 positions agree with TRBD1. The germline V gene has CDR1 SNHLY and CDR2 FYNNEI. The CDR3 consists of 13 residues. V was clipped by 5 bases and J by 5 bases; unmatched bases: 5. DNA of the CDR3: TGTGCCAGCAGTACAGGGGTAGGGTATGGCTACACCTTC. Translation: CASSTGVGYGYTF. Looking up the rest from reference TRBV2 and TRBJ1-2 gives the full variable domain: EPEVTQTPSHQVTQMGQEVILRCVPISNHLYFYWYRQILGQKVEFLVSFYNNEISEKSEIFDDQFSVERPDGSNFTLKIRSTKLEDSAMYFCASSTGVGYGYTFGSGTRLTVV.

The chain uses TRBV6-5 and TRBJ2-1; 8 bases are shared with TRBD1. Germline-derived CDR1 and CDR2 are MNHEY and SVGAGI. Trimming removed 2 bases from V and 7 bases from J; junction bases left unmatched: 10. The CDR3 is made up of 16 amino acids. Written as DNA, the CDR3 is TGTGCCAGCAGTTACGCGACAGGGGCCGGACAAAATGAGCAGTTCTTC. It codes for CASSYATGAGQNEQFF.

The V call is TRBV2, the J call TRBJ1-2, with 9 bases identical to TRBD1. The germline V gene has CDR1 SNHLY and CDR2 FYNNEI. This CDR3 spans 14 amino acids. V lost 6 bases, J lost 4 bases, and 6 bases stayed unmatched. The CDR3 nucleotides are TGTGCCAGCAGCTACAGGGGGCCTGGCTATGGCTACACCTTC. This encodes CASSYRGPGYGYTF.

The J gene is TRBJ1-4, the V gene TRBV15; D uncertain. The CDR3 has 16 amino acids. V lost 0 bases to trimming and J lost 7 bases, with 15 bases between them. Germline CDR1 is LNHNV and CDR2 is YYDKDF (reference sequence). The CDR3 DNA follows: TGTGCCACCAGCAGAGATGAAAGGGCAGACTTTGAAAAACTGTTTTTT. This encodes CATSRDERADFEKLFF.

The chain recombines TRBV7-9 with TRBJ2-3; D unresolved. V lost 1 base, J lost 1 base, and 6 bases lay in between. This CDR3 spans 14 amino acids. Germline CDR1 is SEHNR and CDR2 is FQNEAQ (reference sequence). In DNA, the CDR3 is TGTGCCAGCAGCTTAGGTAAGGGCACAGATACGCAGTATTTT. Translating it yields CASSLGKGTDTQYF. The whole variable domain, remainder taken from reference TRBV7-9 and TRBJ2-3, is DTGVSQNPRHKITKRGQNVTFRCDPISEHNRLYWYRQTLGQGPEFLTYFQNEAQLEKSRLLSDRFSAERPKGSFSTLEIQRTEQGDSAMYLCASSLGKGTDTQYFGPGTRLTVL.

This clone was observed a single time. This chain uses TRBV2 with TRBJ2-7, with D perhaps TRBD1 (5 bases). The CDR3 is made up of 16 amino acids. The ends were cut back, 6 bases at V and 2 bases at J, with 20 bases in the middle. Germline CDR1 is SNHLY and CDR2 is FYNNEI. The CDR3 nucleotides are TGTGCCAGCAGACCCCCGGCAGGGATTGGCGCCTACGAGCAGTACTTC. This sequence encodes CASRPPAGIGAYEQYF.

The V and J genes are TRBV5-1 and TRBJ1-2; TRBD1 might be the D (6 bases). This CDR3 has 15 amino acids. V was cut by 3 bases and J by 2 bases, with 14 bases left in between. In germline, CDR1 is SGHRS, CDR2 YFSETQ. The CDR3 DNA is TGCGCCAGCAGCTCTTCCGGGACACAGAACTATGGCTACACCTTC. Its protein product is CASSSSGTQNYGYTF.

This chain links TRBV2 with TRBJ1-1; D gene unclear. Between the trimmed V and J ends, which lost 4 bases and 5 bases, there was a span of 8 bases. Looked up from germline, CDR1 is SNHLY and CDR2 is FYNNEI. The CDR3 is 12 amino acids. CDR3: CASSVVGTEAFF. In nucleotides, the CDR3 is TGTGCCAGCAGTGTAGTGGGAACTGAAGCTTTCTTT.

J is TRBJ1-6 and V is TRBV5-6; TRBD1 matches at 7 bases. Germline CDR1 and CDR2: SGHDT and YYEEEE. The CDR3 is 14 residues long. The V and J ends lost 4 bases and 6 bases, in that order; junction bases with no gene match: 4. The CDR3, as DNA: TGTGCCAGCAGCCCGGACAGGACTAATTCACCCCTCCACTTT. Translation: CASSPDRTNSPLHF. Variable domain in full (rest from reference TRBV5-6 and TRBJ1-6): DAGVTQSPTHLIKTRGQQVTLRCSPKSGHDTVSWYQQALGQGPQFIFQYYEEEERQRGNFPDRFSGHQFPNYSSELNVNALLLGDSALYLCASSPDRTNSPLHFGNGTRLTVT.

CDR3 loop: CASSTNHSPLHF. The CDR3 coding sequence is TGTGCCAGCAGCACGAACCATTCACCCCTCCACTTT. The genes are TRBV5-6 and TRBJ1-6, with D hard to call. Trimming cost V 4 bases and J 8 bases, with 7 bases left between them. CDR1 and CDR2 (germline): SGHDT, YYEEEE. The CDR3 is 12 residues long. The whole variable domain, remainder taken from reference TRBV5-6 and TRBJ1-6, is DAGVTQSPTHLIKTRGQQVTLRCSPKSGHDTVSWYQQALGQGPQFIFQYYEEEERQRGNFPDRFSGHQFPNYSSELNVNALLLGDSALYLCASSTNHSPLHFGNGTRLTVT.

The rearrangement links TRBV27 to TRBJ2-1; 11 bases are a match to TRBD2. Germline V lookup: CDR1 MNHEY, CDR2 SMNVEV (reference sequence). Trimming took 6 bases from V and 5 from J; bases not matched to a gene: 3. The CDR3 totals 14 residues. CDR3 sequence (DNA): TGTGCCAGCAGCGCTAGCGGGGGGCACAATGAGCAGTTCTTC. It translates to CASSASGGHNEQFF.

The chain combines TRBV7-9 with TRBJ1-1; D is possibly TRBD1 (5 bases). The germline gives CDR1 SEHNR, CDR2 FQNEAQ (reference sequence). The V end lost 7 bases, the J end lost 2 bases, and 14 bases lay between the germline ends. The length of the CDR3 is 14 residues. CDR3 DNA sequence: TGTGCCAGCACACCTAACCAGGGTAACACTGAAGCTTTCTTT. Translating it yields CASTPNQGNTEAFF.

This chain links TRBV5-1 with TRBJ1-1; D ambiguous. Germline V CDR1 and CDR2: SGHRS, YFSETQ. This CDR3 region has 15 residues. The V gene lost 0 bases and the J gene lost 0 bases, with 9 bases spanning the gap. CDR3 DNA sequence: TGCGCCAGCAGCTTGGCCGCGGACGTGAACACTGAAGCTTTCTTT. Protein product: CASSLAADVNTEAFF. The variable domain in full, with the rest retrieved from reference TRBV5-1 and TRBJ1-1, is KAGVTQTPRYLIKTRGQQVTLSCSPISGHRSVSWYQQTPGQGLQFLFEYFSETQRNKGNFPGRFSGRQFSNSRSEMNVSTLELGDSALYLCASSLAADVNTEAFFGQGTRLTVV.

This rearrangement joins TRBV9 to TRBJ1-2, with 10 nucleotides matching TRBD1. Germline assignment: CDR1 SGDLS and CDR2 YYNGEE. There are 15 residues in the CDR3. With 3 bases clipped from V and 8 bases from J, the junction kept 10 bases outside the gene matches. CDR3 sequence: CASSGGTGVLEGYTF. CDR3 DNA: TGTGCCAGCAGCGGTGGGACAGGGGTGCTTGAGGGCTACACCTTC.

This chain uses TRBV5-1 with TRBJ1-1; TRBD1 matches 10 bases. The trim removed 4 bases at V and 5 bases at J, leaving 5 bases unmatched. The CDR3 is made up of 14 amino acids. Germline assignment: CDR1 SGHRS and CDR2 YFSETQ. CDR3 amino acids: CASSGRTGGTEAFF. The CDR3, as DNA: TGCGCCAGCAGCGGAAGGACAGGGGGTACTGAAGCTTTCTTT.

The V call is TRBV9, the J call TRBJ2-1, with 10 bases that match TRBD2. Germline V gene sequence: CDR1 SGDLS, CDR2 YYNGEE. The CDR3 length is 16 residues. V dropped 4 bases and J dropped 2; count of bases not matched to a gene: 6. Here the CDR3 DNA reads TGTGCCAGCAGCCTACTAGCGGGGCTCGCCTACAATGAGCAGTTCTTC. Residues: CASSLLAGLAYNEQFF.

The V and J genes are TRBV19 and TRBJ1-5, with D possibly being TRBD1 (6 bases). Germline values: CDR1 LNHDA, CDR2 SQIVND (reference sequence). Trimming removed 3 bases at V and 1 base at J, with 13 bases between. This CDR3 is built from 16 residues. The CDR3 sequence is CASSILGARSNQPQHF. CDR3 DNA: TGTGCCAGTAGTATTCTGGGGGCGCGGAGCAATCAGCCCCAGCATTTT. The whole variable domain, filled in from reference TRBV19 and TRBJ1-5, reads DGGITQSPKYLFRKEGQNVTLSCEQNLNHDAMYWYRQDPGQGLRLIYYSQIVNDFQKGDIAEGYSVSREKKESFPLTVTSAQKNPTAFYLCASSILGARSNQPQHFGDGTRLSIL.

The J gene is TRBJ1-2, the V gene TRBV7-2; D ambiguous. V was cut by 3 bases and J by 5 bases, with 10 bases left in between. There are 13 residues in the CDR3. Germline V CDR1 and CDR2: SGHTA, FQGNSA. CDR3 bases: TGTGCCAGCAGCTTCACAGAGAAATATGGCTACACCTTC. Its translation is CASSFTEKYGYTF. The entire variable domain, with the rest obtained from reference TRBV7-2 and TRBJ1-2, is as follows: GAGVSQSPSNKVTEKGKDVELRCDPISGHTALYWYRQSLGQGLEFLIYFQGNSAPDKSGLPSDRFSAERTGGSVSTLTIQRTQQEDSAVYLCASSFTEKYGYTFGSGTRLTVV.

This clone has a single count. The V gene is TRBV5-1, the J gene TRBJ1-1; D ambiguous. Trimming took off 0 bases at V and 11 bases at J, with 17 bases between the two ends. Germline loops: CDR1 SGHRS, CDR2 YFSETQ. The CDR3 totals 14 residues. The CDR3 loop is CASSLGGQFGSAFF. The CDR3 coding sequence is TGCGCCAGCAGCTTGGGCGGGCAATTTGGGTCCGCTTTCTTT.

As DNA, the CDR3 is TGTGCCAGCAGCCAAGGACAGTACCAAGAGACCCAGTACTTC. Its translation: CASSQGQYQETQYF. This chain uses TRBV7-6 with TRBJ2-5; a possible D gene is TRBD1 (6 bases). V lost 5 bases, J lost 0 bases, and 10 bases lay in between. The germline CDR1 and CDR2 sequences are SGHVS and FNYEAQ. The CDR3 consists of 14 residues.